The 4 T cell receptor beta chains below come from one sample, sequenced in a study of identical twins. TCRdb ran MiXCR on the 5' RACE reads and lists one entry per CDR3 protein. The sample lists 450,000 to 650,000 distinct CDR3 sequences, 9.6% occurring once. These data also featured in a second study, about yellow fever vaccine responses in identical twins.

Material for sequencing was PBMCs. The receptors shown here come from a woman aged 18-30 years in good health.

The rearrangement uses TRBV12-3 or TRBV12-4 and TRBJ1-4, with D hard to call. This CDR3 has 12 amino acids. With 3 bases removed from V and 7 bases from J, the gap between germline ends came to 6 bases. The CDR3 loop is CASSFSSEKLFF. The CDR3 DNA reads as TGTGCCAGCAGTTTCAGTAGTGAAAAACTGTTTTTT.

This clonotype was picked up many times. The chain joins TRBV20-1 to TRBJ2-3; D uncertain. The CDR3 has 16 amino acids. Between the trimmed V and J ends, which lost 6 bases and 0 bases, there was a span of 19 bases. Per germline, CDR1 DFQATT and CDR2 SNEGSKA (reference sequence). CDR3 coding DNA: TGCAGTGCAAGGCCCTACGGGCCCTCTAGCACAGATACGCAGTATTTT. Translated: CSARPYGPSSTDTQYF.

This clonotype was picked up a small number of times. The chain carries TRBV12-3 or TRBV12-4 and TRBJ2-6, with D maybe TRBD2 (6 bases). The CDR3 is made up of 15 amino acids. Trimming removed 6 bases at V and 2 bases at J, with 11 bases between. CDR3 in DNA: TGTGCCAGCAGCCCGTCGGGGGCTGGGGCCAACGTCCTGACTTTC. Translation gives CASSPSGAGANVLTF.

This sequence joins TRBV6-1 and TRBJ1-2, with 8 bases that match TRBD1. The CDR3 loop spans 15 amino acids. V shed 6 bases and J 2 bases; nucleotides not matched to a gene: 8. CDR1 is MNHNS, CDR2 SASEGT, per germline. CDR3: CASSRDRGNNYGYTF. The CDR3 DNA is TGTGCCAGCAGCAGAGACAGGGGTAACAACTATGGCTACACCTTC.